These T cell receptor beta chains were read from a single sample in a study of blood T cell repertoires in COVID-19. Using immunoSEQ multiplex PCR, the repertoire was profiled, and TCRdb retains in-frame clones only, with some absent. The table has around 190,000 clones, approximately 80% seen once; the top ten hold about 10%. Source material: PBMCs or T cells enriched from blood (not recorded which). The receptors derive from a man aged 40-50 years who had recovered from COVID-19. Both conserved end residues are part of each CDR3. The D gene is left open where the match is weak. Some rows have no size entry. The others give once, few or many, or a class for an expanded clone.

CDR3nt | CDR3aa | d_gene | abundance | j_gene | v_gene
TGTGCCAGTAGTATAGGTCGCGGACAGGGAGACGGCTACACCTTC | CASSIGRGQGDGYTF | TRBD1 | once | TRBJ1-2 | TRBV19
TGTGCCAGCAGGAAGACAGGGGAGGCAGATACGCAGTATTTT | CASRKTGEADTQYF | TRBD1 | - | TRBJ2-3 | TRBV5-4
TGTGCCAGCTCACGGTCCTCCCCAGCGGAGACCCAGTACTTC | CASSRSSPAETQYF | - | few | TRBJ2-5 | TRBV2
TGTGCCAGCAGCTTAGAGGTCGGGAGGGCCGGGGGAGATACGCAGTATTTT | CASSLEVGRAGGDTQYF | TRBD2 | - | TRBJ2-3 | TRBV7-8
TGTGCCAGCAGTTACTCCCCTAGCGGGTGGCAAGAGACCCAGTACTTC | CASSYSPSGWQETQYF | TRBD2 | - | TRBJ2-5 | TRBV6-5
TGTGCCAGCACCCTTGGGGGCGCGGGTGAGACTGAAGCTTTCTTT | CASTLGGAGETEAFF | - | - | TRBJ1-1 | TRBV4-2
TGTGCCAGTAACCCGACAGGCAGCTCCTACAATGAGCAGTTCTTC | CASNPTGSSYNEQFF | - | - | TRBJ2-1 | TRBV19
TGTGCCAGCAGTCCTACAGGGGGTCAGCCCCAGCATTTT | CASSPTGGQPQHF | TRBD1 | few | TRBJ1-5 | TRBV27
TGCAGCGCCCAAATCACTGAAGCTTTCTTT | CSAQITEAFF | - | - | TRBJ1-1 | TRBV29-1
TGTGCCAGCAGCCCCTCGAGTAGGGGCACTGAAGCTTTCTTT | CASSPSSRGTEAFF | - | - | TRBJ1-1 | TRBV7-8
TGTGCCAGCTGTCCTCTGGGAGGAAGGAATGAGCAGTTCTTC | CASCPLGGRNEQFF | - | - | TRBJ2-1 | TRBV27
TGTGCCAGCAGCGTAGCGGTCGATGAGCAGTTCTTC | CASSVAVDEQFF | - | - | TRBJ2-1 | TRBV9
TGTGCCAGCAGGGGGGCCGTCCACGAGCAGTACTTC | CASRGAVHEQYF | - | - | TRBJ2-7 | TRBV6-5
TGTGCCAGTAGTATAGATCAGGGGACCAATCAGCCCCAGCATTTT | CASSIDQGTNQPQHF | - | - | TRBJ1-5 | TRBV19
TGCGCCAGCAGCTTGGCCAATAGCGGGAGGGACAACGAGCAGTACTTC | CASSLANSGRDNEQYF | TRBD2 | - | TRBJ2-7 | TRBV5-1
TGTGCCAGCAGTCCATCAGGACTAGGCTACACCTTC | CASSPSGLGYTF | - | - | TRBJ1-2 | TRBV6-6
TGTGCCACCAGTGATCAAAACACTGAAGCTTTCTTT | CATSDQNTEAFF | - | - | TRBJ1-1 | TRBV24-1
TGTGCCAGCAGTTCTTGGACTAGCGGGGGGACCACAGATACGCAGTATTTT | CASSSWTSGGTTDTQYF | TRBD2 | - | TRBJ2-3 | TRBV27
TGTGCCAGCAGCTTAGTCGTCTACGAGCAGTACTTC | CASSLVVYEQYF | - | - | TRBJ2-7 | TRBV7-9
TGTGCCAGCAGTACGGGGGTTCTCTCTGGGGCCAACGTCCTGACTTTC | CASSTGVLSGANVLTF | - | - | TRBJ2-6 | TRBV28
TGTGCCAGCAGTGAAGAGGAAAACACTGAAGCTTTCTTT | CASSEEENTEAFF | - | - | TRBJ1-1 | TRBV6-4
TGCGCCAGCAGCCCGTCGCCAGGGGATCAGTACTTC | CASSPSPGDQYF | - | - | TRBJ2-7 | TRBV5-1
TGTGCCAGCTCACAGGGATGGAATCAGCCCCAGCATTTT | CASSQGWNQPQHF | - | - | TRBJ1-5 | TRBV6-4
TGCGCCAGCAGTGAGTACAGGGGGCGAGGTGAAGCTTTCTTT | CASSEYRGRGEAFF | TRBD1 | - | TRBJ1-1 | TRBV10-1
TGTGCCAGCAGTGAGCGGTCGGCTAGCGGGGGTAGAAGGGGTACGCAGTATTTT | CASSERSASGGRRGTQYF | TRBD2 | - | TRBJ2-3 | TRBV2
TGTGCCAGCACTTGGACCGAGGGAGACTCCGAGCAGTACTTC | CASTWTEGDSEQYF | - | - | TRBJ2-7 | TRBV6-5
TGTGCCAGCAGCGAGCGCGGGACGTTTGCCAAAAACATTCAGTACTTC | CASSERGTFAKNIQYF | - | once | TRBJ2-4 | TRBV9
TGTGCCAGCAGCCATAACGACAGGGTTGAAGCTTTCTTT | CASSHNDRVEAFF | TRBD1 | - | TRBJ1-1 | TRBV12-3/TRBV12-4
TGTGCCAGCAGCGTAGAAGCGGGAAATGAGCAGTTCTTC | CASSVEAGNEQFF | TRBD2 | - | TRBJ2-1 | TRBV9
TGCGCCAGCAGCTCTCAATGGGGGGGAAGCAATCAGCCCCAGCATTTT | CASSSQWGGSNQPQHF | - | - | TRBJ1-5 | TRBV10-2
TGTGCCAGCAGTTTTGGACAGGGGAAGTACGAGCAGTACTTC | CASSFGQGKYEQYF | TRBD1 | - | TRBJ2-7 | TRBV11-2
TGTGCCACACAGGGTTTGAATCAGCCCCAGCATTTT | CATQGLNQPQHF | - | - | TRBJ1-5 | TRBV10-3
TGTGCCAGCTCTCGAACCCAGGGGACGCAAAGCACAGATACGCAGTATTTT | CASSRTQGTQSTDTQYF | - | - | TRBJ2-3 | TRBV18
TGTGCCAGCAGCGAGACAGGGTACACTGAAGCTTTCTTT | CASSETGYTEAFF | TRBD1 | - | TRBJ1-1 | TRBV9
TGTGCCAGCAGCTCAATCGGAGGGGGCCTAGAAGCTTTCTTT | CASSSIGGGLEAFF | TRBD1 | - | TRBJ1-1 | TRBV11-3
TGTGCCAGTATTTTTCAGGGAGGAGGAGGTGAAAAACTGTTTTTT | CASIFQGGGGEKLFF | - | - | TRBJ1-4 | TRBV19
TGTGCCAGCTCACCGGCTCAGGGGAACACCGGGGAGCTGTTTTTT | CASSPAQGNTGELFF | - | - | TRBJ2-2 | TRBV18
TGTGCCTGGAGCCGACTTGTGGTGAACACTGAAGCTTTCTTT | CAWSRLVVNTEAFF | - | - | TRBJ1-1 | TRBV30
TGTGCTAGTGGTTTGATACTAGCGGGTATTCCTAACGAGCAGTACTTC | CASGLILAGIPNEQYF | TRBD2 | - | TRBJ2-7 | TRBV12-5
TGTGCCAGTAGTCCTTGGGACAGGGGAATGCACACCTTC | CASSPWDRGMHTF | TRBD1 | - | TRBJ1-2 | TRBV19
TGTGCCAGTAGTGTGTCACAGATGAACACTGAAGCTTTCTTT | CASSVSQMNTEAFF | - | - | TRBJ1-1 | TRBV19
TGTGCCACCAGTGATTTCGGACAGGGGGCCACGAAGACCCAGTACTTC | CATSDFGQGATKTQYF | TRBD1 | - | TRBJ2-5 | TRBV24-1
TGTGCCAGCAGCTTACAAGGGGTTGGTGAAAAACTGTTTTTT | CASSLQGVGEKLFF | - | - | TRBJ1-4 | TRBV7-9
TGCGCCAGCAGTCCCTGGGTTTCGGAGGGAAAAAATGAAAAACTGTTTTTT | CASSPWVSEGKNEKLFF | - | once | TRBJ1-4 | TRBV10-2
TGTGCCAGCAGCCTCCAGGGTATCACCGGGGAGCTGTTTTTT | CASSLQGITGELFF | - | few | TRBJ2-2 | TRBV7-3
TGCGCCAGCAGCCGGGGGAGATCCGATACGCAGTATTTT | CASSRGRSDTQYF | - | - | TRBJ2-3 | TRBV5-1
TGTGCCAGCTCACCACAGGGACAGGACCTAGGTGAAAAACTGTTTTTT | CASSPQGQDLGEKLFF | TRBD1 | - | TRBJ1-4 | TRBV18
TGCGCCAGCAGCAGACAGGGGGACTACGAGCAGTACTTC | CASSRQGDYEQYF | TRBD1 | - | TRBJ2-7 | TRBV5-1
TGTGCCAGCAGCTCCCCGGGGGATACAGGGGGAGGGAATTCACCCCTCCACTTT | CASSSPGDTGGGNSPLHF | TRBD1 | - | TRBJ1-6 | TRBV7-2
TGCGCCAGCAGCCGCGGGGGCAGCTCCTACGAGCAGTACTTC | CASSRGGSSYEQYF | - | once | TRBJ2-7 | TRBV5-1
TGCGCCAGCAGCTTGTCAGCGGGGGTAGTGGGAGAGACCCAGTACTTC | CASSLSAGVVGETQYF | TRBD2 | - | TRBJ2-5 | TRBV5-1
TGTGCCAGCAGTGAATGGGGACCGGGACAGGCCCTGCGGGGGACTGAAGCTTTCTTT | CASSEWGPGQALRGTEAFF | TRBD1 | once | TRBJ1-1 | TRBV6-1
TGTGCCAGCAAACAGGGGGTAGTCCCTTGGGATAATTCACCCCTCCACTTT | CASKQGVVPWDNSPLHF | TRBD1 | - | TRBJ1-6 | TRBV27
TGCGCCAGCAGCTTGGGGCCGGGCGGGGGACAAGAGACCCAGTACTTC | CASSLGPGGGQETQYF | TRBD2 | - | TRBJ2-5 | TRBV5-1
TGTGCCAGCAGCTTGGACTCCTCTGGAAACACCATATATTTT | CASSLDSSGNTIYF | - | - | TRBJ1-3 | TRBV7-9
TGTGCCAGCAGCCCAGACAGGGGGAGCGCAACTAATGAAAAACTGTTTTTT | CASSPDRGSATNEKLFF | TRBD1 | - | TRBJ1-4 | TRBV7-9